Presented here are 24 T cell receptor beta chains from one specimen sequenced in a study of T cells in narcolepsy (dated 2018 in TCRdb). Library generation was performed with the immunoSEQ multiplex PCR assay. Drawn from immuneACCESS, this table holds only the in-frame rearrangements with V and J called that TCRdb kept. Clones are partly lost; checked studies trace under half to an unresolved V gene and leave the rest unexplained. The sample records some 10,000 clones, about three quarters of which are singletons. The ten largest clones represent approximately 22% of the sample. The sequencing sample was made of CD45RA- memory CD8+ T cells from PBMCs. The cell subset or site tag for this specimen amounts to: memory T cells sorted ex vivo from peripheral blood. The receptors come from a human donor with narcolepsy.

By sample share, this clone is hyperexpanded (1% or more). The chain combines TRBV6-6 with TRBJ2-2; D gene uncertain. Trimming stripped 4 bases from V and 2 bases from J, with 14 bases between. The CDR3 runs 16 residues. Germline V gene sequence: CDR1 MNHNY, CDR2 SVGAGI (reference sequence). CDR3 residues: CASSFFDPANTGELFF. CDR3 DNA: TGTGCCAGCAGTTTCTTTGACCCAGCCAACACCGGGGAGCTGTTTTTT.

The chain carries TRBV10-3 and TRBJ2-3, with 10 nucleotides matching TRBD2. The CDR3 is 16 residues long. V lost 2 bases to trimming and J lost 2 bases; unmatched junction nucleotides: 4. Germline loops: CDR1 ENHRY, CDR2 SYGVKD. This CDR3 reads CAISEASGGATDTQYF. Here the CDR3 DNA reads TGTGCCATCAGTGAGGCGAGCGGGGGGGCCACAGATACGCAGTATTTT.

This clone counts as medium-sized (0.01 to 0.1%). This chain uses TRBV9 with TRBJ2-3; D not resolved. Trimming left V 1 base short and J 6 bases short, with 15 bases between. The CDR3 has 15 amino acids. Germline CDR1 is SGDLS and CDR2 is YYNGEE. In DNA, the CDR3 is TGTGCCAGCAGCGTATCGGACGGTGGAATCGATACGCAGTATTTT. This encodes CASSVSDGGIDTQYF.

V is TRBV7-8 and J is TRBJ2-7, with D possibly being TRBD1 (6 bases). Trimming stripped 1 base from V and 4 bases from J, with 14 bases between. The CDR3 extends over 15 amino acids. Germline-derived CDR1 and CDR2 are SGHVS and FQNEAQ. In DNA form, the CDR3 reads TGTGCCAGCAGCTTAGGCACGGCAGGGGAGTACGAGCAGTACTTC. This codes for CASSLGTAGEYEQYF.

The J gene is TRBJ1-2, the V gene TRBV7-5. TRBV7-5 is an annotated pseudogene. This CDR3 region has 12 residues. CDR3 in amino acids: CVRSLVGGWKTF. The CDR3 DNA reads TGTGTCAGAAGCTTAGTAGGTGGGTGGAAGACCTTC.

CDR3 in DNA: TGTGCCAGCAGCTTGGGAAGGACAGTATCAGAGAACTATGGCTACACCTTC. Protein product: CASSLGRTVSENYGYTF. The chain is built from TRBV5-4 and TRBJ1-2; weak D call: TRBD1 (6 bases). Trimming pared 0 bases from V and 2 bases from J, leaving 17 bases between. The CDR3 is 17 residues long. Looked up from germline, CDR1 is SGHNT and CDR2 is YYREEE (reference sequence). The full variable domain, its missing parts supplied by reference TRBV5-4 and TRBJ1-2, is ETGVTQSPTHLIKTRGQQVTLRCSSQSGHNTVSWYQQALGQGPQFIFQYYREEENGRGNFPPRFSGLQFPNYSSELNVNALELDDSALYLCASSLGRTVSENYGYTFGSGTRLTVV.

The gene calls are TRBV27 and TRBJ2-7, with a possible D match to TRBD2 (6 bases). The CDR3 consists of 13 residues. Germline CDR1 is MNHEY and CDR2 is SMNVEV (reference sequence). The V end lost 3 bases, the J end lost 6 bases, and 12 bases lay between the germline ends. CDR3: CASSFAGTGEQYF. CDR3 coding DNA: TGTGCCAGCAGTTTTGCGGGGACGGGCGAGCAGTACTTC.

The genes are TRBV7-3 and TRBJ2-1; 8 bases agree with TRBD1. Germline assignment: CDR1 SGHTA and CDR2 FQGTGA. The CDR3 is 15 residues long. J gave up 8 bases and V 6 bases, and 12 bases lay outside the gene matches. CDR3 in DNA: TGTGCCAGCAGTCTGTGGGGGACAGGTATAGATGAGCAGTTCTTC. Its translation: CASSLWGTGIDEQFF.

This clone was seen a handful of times. The chain recombines TRBV2 with TRBJ1-3; perhaps TRBD1 as D (6 bases). The CDR3 sequence is 17 residues long. Trimming shortened V by 3 bases and J by 0 bases, and 15 bases separated the two germline ends. Germline-derived CDR1 and CDR2 are SNHLY and FYNNEI. CDR3 coding DNA: TGTGCCAGCAGTGAGCCAGGGGCGCTAAGCTCTGGAAACACCATATATTTT. Translating it yields CASSEPGALSSGNTIYF.

This clone has only a few counts. The chain combines TRBV5-4 with TRBJ2-5; 8 positions agree with TRBD2. This CDR3 region has 15 residues. Germline V gives CDR1 SGHNT, CDR2 YYREEE (reference sequence). V gave up 0 bases and J gave up 4 bases; unmatched junction bases: 5. The DNA of the CDR3 is TGTGCCAGCAGCTTGGCTTCGGGGGGGCGAGAGACCCAGTACTTC. Translation gives CASSLASGGRETQYF.

This clone was detected a few times. The chain has TRBV28 and TRBJ1-4, with TRBD1 matching 7 bases. The germline CDR1 and CDR2 sequences are MDHEN and SYDVKM. V was pared by 5 bases and J by 8 bases, with 8 bases of the junction left unmatched. CDR3 length equals 14 residues. The DNA of the CDR3 is TGTGCCAGCAGTGAACGACAGGGAGGAGAAAAACTGTTTTTT. Encoded protein: CASSERQGGEKLFF.

In its sample, this clone was seen a few times. The V call is TRBV5-6, the J call TRBJ1-4; D might be TRBD1 (5 bases). The V and J ends lost 4 bases and 4 bases respectively, with 14 bases between them. The germline V gene encodes CDR1 SGHDT and CDR2 YYEEEE. The CDR3 is 15 residues long. DNA of the CDR3: TGTGCCAGCAGCCCACTGGGACGCCGTAATGAAAAACTGTTTTTT. Translation gives CASSPLGRRNEKLFF.

This chain connects TRBV28 to TRBJ2-7; unclear D gene. The germline V gene encodes CDR1 MDHEN and CDR2 SYDVKM. The V end lost 8 bases, the J end lost 5 bases, and 13 bases lay between the germline ends. The CDR3 contains 12 residues. The CDR3 DNA reads as TGTGCCAGCCCCCCCCTAGGGCACGAGCAGTACTTC. Protein product: CASPPLGHEQYF.

This clone occurred once. This sequence joins TRBV6-6 and TRBJ2-3; D is possibly TRBD2 (6 bases). Deletions cut 8 bases from V and 4 bases from J, with 13 bases between. Germline loops: CDR1 MNHNY, CDR2 SVGAGI (reference sequence). There are 13 residues in the CDR3. The CDR3 sequence is CASFAGLSDTQYF. For the CDR3, the DNA is TGTGCCAGCTTTGCGGGGTTGTCAGATACGCAGTATTTT.

V is TRBV5-3 and J is TRBJ1-2, with TRBD1 identical over 8 bases. TRBV5-3 is assigned to the ORF class and has an uncertain function. After removal of 4 bases from V and 3 bases from J, the junction contained 8 bases not matched to a gene. CDR3 length: 15 residues. The CDR3: CARSHQTGADYGYTF. As DNA, the CDR3 is TGTGCCAGAAGCCACCAGACAGGGGCGGACTATGGCTACACCTTC.

The table lists this clone with a few counts. For the CDR3, the DNA is TGTGCCAGCAGCCAAGATCCTACTAGCGGGCCCGGGGAGCTGTTTTTT. Amino acid sequence: CASSQDPTSGPGELFF. This chain joins TRBV4-2 and TRBJ2-2; 9 bases align to TRBD2. Per the germline V gene, CDR1 is LGHNA and CDR2 is YNFKEQ. This CDR3 is built from 16 residues. The junction had 5 bases not matched to a gene; V was cut back by 0 bases and J by 6 bases.

This clone appeared once. This sequence joins TRBV4-2 and TRBJ2-3, with 10 bases matching TRBD2. With V trimmed by 4 bases and J by 6 bases, 7 bases remained unmatched. The CDR3 is 15 residues long. The germline CDR1 and CDR2 sequences are LGHNA and YNFKEQ. In DNA, the CDR3 is TGTGCCAGCAGCCCACGAGCGGGGGGGAGGGATACGCAGTATTTT. It codes for CASSPRAGGRDTQYF.

This clone was picked up a small number of times. The V call is TRBV11-1, the J call TRBJ1-4; a weak D match, TRBD1 (5 bases). CDR1 SGHAT and CDR2 FQDESV come from the germline V gene (reference sequence). V gave up 5 bases and J gave up 4 bases, with 14 bases separating them. The CDR3 consists of 15 residues. CDR3: CASSPLGRRNEKLFF. The CDR3 DNA reads as TGTGCCAGCAGCCCACTGGGACGCCGTAATGAAAAACTGTTTTTT. The full variable domain, its missing parts supplied by reference TRBV11-1 and TRBJ1-4, is EAEVAQSPRYKITEKSQAVAFWCDPISGHATLYWYRQILGQGPELLVQFQDESVVDDSQLPKDRFSAERLKGVDSTLKIQPAELGDSAMYLCASSPLGRRNEKLFFGSGTQLSVL.

V is TRBV6-6 and J is TRBJ2-7; no definite D call. The germline CDR1 and CDR2 sequences are MNHNY and SVGAGI (reference sequence). V lost 2 bases and J 4 bases, leaving 15 bases between the germline ends. CDR3 length equals 15 residues. The CDR3 nucleotides read TGTGCCAGCAGTTACCCTCTCGCCGGCCTTTACGAGCAGTACTTC. As protein: CASSYPLAGLYEQYF.

This chain uses TRBV25-1 with TRBJ2-1; 8 positions match TRBD2. Trimming at V came to 2 bases and at J to 9 bases, leaving 9 bases not matched to a gene. This CDR3 contains 15 residues. Germline lookup yields CDR1 MGHDK and CDR2 SYGVNS. The CDR3 loop is CASSEVGLAHGEQFF. As DNA, the CDR3 is TGTGCCAGCAGTGAAGTAGGACTAGCACACGGTGAGCAGTTCTTC. Full variable domain (remainder filled in from reference TRBV25-1 and TRBJ2-1): EADIYQTPRYLVIGTGKKITLECSQTMGHDKMYWYQQDPGMELHLIHYSYGVNSTEKGDLSSESTVSRIRTEHFPLTLESARPSHTSQYLCASSEVGLAHGEQFFGPGTRLTVL.

The sample holds a few counts of this clone. A much larger clone is a single base away; this may be a read error. V gene TRBV28 combines with J gene TRBJ2-5, with 8 bases matching TRBD2. J lost 3 bases, V lost 2 bases, and 2 bases had no gene match. Germline lookup yields CDR1 MDHEN and CDR2 SYDVKM. The CDR3 is 14 residues long. CDR3 sequence reads: CASSLRGGEETQYF. The CDR3 DNA follows: TGTGCCAGCAGTTTACGGGGGGGGGAAGAGACCCAGTACTTC.

The rearrangement links TRBV27 to TRBJ1-6; TRBD1 matches 7 bases. This CDR3 has 15 residues. V shed 6 bases, J shed 3 bases, and the junction held 5 bases outside the gene matches. Germline assignment: CDR1 MNHEY and CDR2 SMNVEV (reference sequence). CDR3 sequence (DNA): TGTGCCAGCAGAGAAACAGGGGACTATAATTCACCCCTCCACTTT. Residues: CASRETGDYNSPLHF.

The CDR3 reads CASSADSGEKLFF. In DNA form, the CDR3 reads TGTGCCAGCAGCGCGGACTCGGGTGAAAAACTGTTTTTT. V gene TRBV9 combines with J gene TRBJ1-4; D gene unclear. CDR3 length equals 13 residues. Germline V gene sequence: CDR1 SGDLS, CDR2 YYNGEE. Between the trimmed V and J ends, which lost 3 bases and 7 bases, there was a span of 10 bases.

This rearrangement joins TRBV7-9 to TRBJ2-5, with no clear D. The length of the CDR3 is 14 residues. Looked up from germline, CDR1 is SEHNR and CDR2 is FQNEAQ (reference sequence). The V gene lost 5 bases and the J gene lost 5 bases, with 15 bases spanning the gap. This CDR3 reads CASSPGEVYETQYF. In DNA, the CDR3 is TGTGCCAGCAGCCCCGGTGAGGTGTACGAGACCCAGTACTTC.